This T cell receptor (beta chain) derives from a study of shared clonotypes between healthy human individuals. Study conclusions and caveats: Non-shared clonotypes had lower generation probabilities than those shared by all four donors. Incompleteness in sorted-subset sequencing, despite large depth, was shown by rarefaction.

Authors' data handling: Junction-only immunoSEQ sequences carried no quality scores, so filtering differed. Generated by immunoSEQ multiplex PCR, the TCRdb table keeps only in-frame clones and is missing some. V and J calls and clone size are as listed in that table; D and trimming were resolved from the DNA. The sample contains 500,000 to 550,000 clones, 90% to 96% of which appear only once. Concerning this clone: Its specificity is unknown.

The CDR3 spans 17 residues. J was trimmed by 5 bases and V by 3 bases; bases with no gene match: 15. Germline assignment: CDR1 MDHEN and CDR2 SYDVKM. This chain links TRBV28 with TRBJ2-7; 8 nucleotides match TRBD2. The sequencing sample was made of naive CD4+ T cells sorted from blood. Subset in this sample: CD45RA+ positively selected. The sequence came from a woman younger than 45 in good health. CDR3 DNA sequence: TGTGCCAGCAGTTTGTTGGTTCTTGGACTAGCAGTCCACGAGCAGTACTTC. Protein product: CASSLLVLGLAVHEQYF.